Shown below are 3 T cell receptor beta chains from a single sample sequenced in a study of blood T cell repertoires in COVID-19. The method was immunoSEQ multiplex PCR; TCRdb's version includes in-frame clones alone and lacks a portion of them. Altogether approximately 170,000 clones are present, approximately 83% being singletons, with the ten largest covering over 7%. Sequences were obtained from peripheral blood. These receptors originate from a man over 45 with active or convalescent COVID-19.

This clone was detected only once. The gene calls are TRBV30 and TRBJ1-4; perhaps TRBD1 as D (6 bases). V was shortened by 4 bases and J by 3 bases, with 12 bases between the two germline ends. Germline V gives CDR1 GTSNPN, CDR2 SVGIG (reference sequence). The CDR3 sequence is 14 residues long. The chain's CDR3 is CAWTETGSNEKLFF. The CDR3 DNA reads TGTGCCTGGACCGAAACAGGGTCTAATGAAAAACTGTTTTTT.

The table lists this clone with many counts. V gene TRBV28 combines with J gene TRBJ2-5; a weak D match, TRBD1 (7 bases). From germline, CDR1 is MDHEN and CDR2 SYDVKM. The length of the CDR3 is 14 residues. Trimming shortened V by 6 bases and J by 7 bases, and 18 bases separated the two germline ends. CDR3 in amino acids: CASRKGQSEGTQYF. The CDR3 DNA follows: TGTGCCAGCAGAAAGGGACAGTCGGAGGGGACCCAGTACTTC.

The V and J genes are TRBV5-1 and TRBJ2-7; possible D gene TRBD2, 7 bases. The ends were cut back, 0 bases at V and 6 bases at J, with 16 bases in the middle. This CDR3 has 15 residues. From germline, CDR1 is SGHRS and CDR2 YFSETQ. The CDR3 nucleotides read TGCGCCAGCAGCTTGGAAGTGAGGGGGGGATCCGAGCAGTACTTC. Encoded protein: CASSLEVRGGSEQYF.